This TCR beta chain originates from a study of CXCR3-negative and CXCR3-positive naive CD8 T cells (dated by TCRdb to between 2017 and 2020). With regard to the full study: About 135 million TRB reads were obtained in total, roughly 1.5 +/- 0.3 million reads per library. The TRBV-TRBJ cluster analysis covered naive subsets from about 5 donors and memory cells from 3 donors. Diversity and physicochemical repertoire analyses covered roughly eleven donors pooled from two independent experiments. Study-wide findings and limitations: Because surface CD5, which is linked to self-reactivity in mice, was comparable between the naive subsets, TCR interaction strength was also inferred from TRB CDR3 physicochemical properties. Because CXCR3 expression was partially decreased after cryopreservation, freshly isolated PBMCs were used for most assays. Repertoire diversity was comparably high in both naive subsets but much lower in memory CD8+ T cells. Similar TRBV-TRBJ usage was shown by naive CXCR3-negative and CXCR3-positive cells from the same donor, whereas distinct patterns were shown by memory cells.

TCRdb names NextSeq 550 as the instrument used. The Human TCR Profiling Kit (MiLaboratory) was used to prepare UMI-labeled 5' RACE TRB cDNA libraries. cDNA synthesis used the entire amount of extracted RNA, and PCR amplification then used the entire amount of cDNA produced. The libraries were made side by side, with each library going through the same number of PCR cycles. On the authors' methods: About 49,000 +/- 11,000 unique UMI-labeled TRB cDNA molecules per library were extracted with MIGEC and MiXCR, with at least two reads per UMI required. On average, each library contained 40,000 +/- 10,000 functional in-frame TRB CDR3 nucleotide clonotypes without stop codons. Diversity metrics, including normalized Shannon-Wiener and Chao1, were computed in VDJtools after downsampling to 5000 UMI-labeled TRB molecules per sample. VDJtools was used to calculate clonotype-size-weighted physicochemical properties of the central five CDR3 residues, namely interaction energy, strength, volume and Kidera factor 4. Reads reprocessed by TCRdb are summarized as one entry per CDR3 protein sequence, and DNA is absent. What appears here as the V and J calls and clone size reflects TCRdb's work, not the paper's. The table of this sample itemizes fewer than 60,000 distinct CDR3 sequences. The ten largest clones add up to roughly 19% of the sample.

Note on this clonotype: Its antigen has not been determined.

For each CD8+ T cell subset, flow sorting was done in triplicate, and some 300,000 cells per subset went directly into RLT lysis buffer. Peripheral blood mononuclear cells were isolated from buffy coats by standard density gradient centrifugation. An RNeasy Mini Kit was used to extract total RNA from the sorted cells. Measured from the cysteine to the phenylalanine, the CDR3 is 16 residues long. The entry carries no DNA sequence. Via the germline V gene (reference sequence), CDR1 is SSHAT and CDR2 FNYEAQ. The sequence derives from a human donor in good health. Some clones in this sample may be carry-over from other donors' samples. The V gene is TRBV7-7 and the J gene is TRBJ2-7; TCRdb's assignment of TRBD1 cannot be checked, as there is no DNA. Specimen: memory CD8+ T cells from blood. Per the publication, the cell subset or site label means: conventional CD8+ memory T cells (TMEM), sorted as controls. The encoded CDR3 is CASSPGTGAVTYEQYF.